The present TCR beta chain was sequenced within a study of T cell repertoires in ileal Crohn's disease. Study information: Surgery for a complication: stricturing in 61%, penetrating in about 39%.

Note on this clone: At one end, the junction sequence differs from germline, possibly due to a read error.

Clones were read by immunoSEQ multiplex PCR, and TCRdb kept only the in-frame ones, dropping some. The profile shows about 30,000 clones, about three quarters of them singletons. Sequenced material: ileal tissue. This receptor was identified in an adult with Crohn's disease.

The CDR3 DNA is TGTGCTAGCAGTTCAAGCCCCGGGGCTGGAAACACCATATATTTT. As protein: CASSSSPGAGNTIYF. The chain links TRBV7-7 to TRBJ1-3; D uncertain. Germline V gene lookup returns CDR1 SSHAT and CDR2 FNYEAQ (reference sequence). CDR3 length: 15 amino acids.